The 21 T cell receptor beta chains presented below share a single source sample, sequenced in a study of blood T cells in healthy people across ages. Using a J-beta primer mix together with a sample-barcoded 5' primer, a second PCR was run for roughly 7 to 12 cycles. From the 5' RACE reads, TCRdb called clonotypes with MiXCR, one entry per CDR3 protein. This table has roughly 1.5 million distinct CDR3 sequences, roughly two fifths appearing once. Sample: blood. The receptor source for this set is a woman younger than 30 in good health.

In its sample, this clonotype was seen a few times. The chain is built from TRBV18 and TRBJ2-7; D is undetermined. The V gene lost 3 bases and the J gene lost 3 bases, with 9 bases spanning the gap. Germline values: CDR1 KGHSH, CDR2 LQKENI. The CDR3 has 13 amino acids. In DNA form, the CDR3 reads TGTGCCAGCTCACCTAGGGCAGACTACGAGCAGTACTTC. Encoded protein: CASSPRADYEQYF.

This clonotype has more than one count but fewer than ten. V and J are TRBV27 and TRBJ1-4; possibly TRBD1 for D (6 bases). This CDR3 has 13 amino acids. Trimming removed 7 bases at V and 7 bases at J, with 13 bases between. Germline CDR1 and CDR2: MNHEY and SMNVEV (reference sequence). The CDR3 sequence: CASTEGVGEKLFF. DNA for the CDR3: TGTGCCAGCACCGAGGGGGTGGGTGAAAAACTGTTTTTT.

This chain uses TRBV20-1 with TRBJ2-3, with TRBD2 as a possible D gene (6 bases). Trimming took 6 bases from V and 7 from J, leaving 17 bases between them. Germline CDR1 and CDR2: DFQATT and SNEGSKA (reference sequence). The CDR3 is 13 residues long. This CDR3 reads CSAVSGHTNTQYF. In nucleotides, the CDR3 is TGCAGTGCCGTTAGCGGACACACGAATACGCAGTATTTT.

For this clonotype: A much larger clone is a single base away; this may be a read error. The chain links TRBV20-1 to TRBJ2-7; 8 bases line up with TRBD2. Per germline, CDR1 DFQATT and CDR2 SNEGSKA (reference sequence). The CDR3 length is 14 residues. Trimming cost V 6 bases and J 7 bases; bases outside gene matches: 14. As DNA, the CDR3 is TGCAGTGCCGGGACTAGAGGCTCCTACAATGAGCAGTACTTC. It yields the protein CSAGTRGSYNEQYF.

V and J are TRBV7-9 and TRBJ2-7; 11 bases fit TRBD2. Germline assignment: CDR1 SEHNR and CDR2 FQNEAQ (reference sequence). The CDR3 length is 18 residues. After removal of 2 bases from V and 3 bases from J, the junction contained 12 bases not matched to a gene. Here the CDR3 DNA reads TGTGCCAGCAGCTTACATCCGACCGGGACTAGCGGCTTCTACGAGCAGTACTTC. Translated, it gives CASSLHPTGTSGFYEQYF.

This clonotype was detected many times. This chain connects TRBV4-3 to TRBJ2-3; no reliable D call. V lost 2 bases and J 0 bases, leaving 6 bases between the germline ends. The CDR3 is 14 residues long. Germline V gene lookup returns CDR1 LGHNA and CDR2 YSLEER. The CDR3 is CASSQRDSTDTQYF. The CDR3 DNA is TGCGCCAGCAGCCAACGTGATAGCACAGATACGCAGTATTTT.

This clonotype has a handful of counts. This chain connects TRBV20-1 to TRBJ2-1, with D perhaps matching TRBD2 (7 bases). Germline V lookup: CDR1 DFQATT, CDR2 SNEGSKA (reference sequence). There are 14 residues in the CDR3. Trimming stripped 4 bases from V and 3 bases from J, with 13 bases between. Written as DNA, the CDR3 is TGCAGTGCTACCGCGGGGGCAGTCTACAATGAGCAGTTCTTC. Its translation: CSATAGAVYNEQFF.

The chain joins TRBV20-1 to TRBJ1-4; D is uncertain. CDR1 DFQATT and CDR2 SNEGSKA come from the germline V gene (reference sequence). Between the trimmed V and J ends, which lost 1 base and 8 bases, there was a span of 8 bases. The CDR3 runs 12 residues. Written as DNA, the CDR3 is TGCAGTGCTAGAGGGGTCCGGGAAAAACTGTTTTTT. It is translated as CSARGVREKLFF.

This chain connects TRBV10-3 to TRBJ2-2; 13 bases agree with TRBD2. J was trimmed by 5 bases and V by 2 bases; bases with no gene match: 5. Germline V lookup: CDR1 ENHRY, CDR2 SYGVKD. The CDR3 consists of 17 residues. As DNA, the CDR3 is TGTGCCATCAGTGAGCTCGGACTAGCGGGAGTAACCGGGGAGCTGTTTTTT. Protein sequence: CAISELGLAGVTGELFF.

This clonotype was seen a handful of times. The chain employs TRBV27 and TRBJ2-7; TRBD1 might be the D (5 bases). Germline-derived CDR1 and CDR2 are MNHEY and SMNVEV (reference sequence). The CDR3 consists of 13 residues. Trimming took 5 bases from V and 2 from J, leaving 10 bases between them. CDR3 DNA sequence: TGTGCCAGCAGTGTACAGGTCGCCTACGAGCAGTACTTC. Residues: CASSVQVAYEQYF.

In its sample, this clonotype was seen a few times. V is TRBV5-1 and J is TRBJ1-1, with D perhaps matching TRBD1 (5 bases). CDR1 is SGHRS and CDR2 is YFSETQ in the germline V gene. The CDR3 contains 14 residues. Deletions cut 5 bases from V and 0 bases from J, with 11 bases between. The CDR3 DNA sequence: TGCGCCAGCAGAACCGGGGCCATGAACACTGAAGCTTTCTTT. The encoded protein is CASRTGAMNTEAFF.

Notes on this clonotype: A much larger clone differs from this one at a single base, so this may be a read error. The gene calls are TRBV7-2 and TRBJ2-1; tentatively, D is TRBD2 (6 bases). The CDR3 extends over 14 amino acids. Germline CDR1 SGHTA, CDR2 FQGNSA. Trimming shortened V by 7 bases and J by 4 bases, and 14 bases separated the two germline ends. CDR3 nucleotides: TGTGCCAGCACGGGGGACCGCCTTTACAATGAGCAGTTCTTC. This gives the protein CASTGDRLYNEQFF. Based on the CDR3 plus reference TRBV7-2 and TRBJ2-1, the full variable domain is GAGVSQSPSNKVTEKGKDVELRCDPISGHTALYWYRQSLGQGLEFLIYFQGNSAPDKSGLPSDRFSAERTGGSVSTLTIQRTQQEDSAVYLCASTGDRLYNEQFFGPGTRLTVL.

The rearrangement links TRBV7-9 to TRBJ2-7, with D possibly being TRBD1 (6 bases). The CDR3 has 14 amino acids. Trimming stripped 5 bases from V and 3 bases from J, with 14 bases between. Germline V gene lookup returns CDR1 SEHNR and CDR2 FQNEAQ (reference sequence). CDR3 in DNA: TGTGCCAGCAGCCCGGGAAGACAGGACTACGAGCAGTACTTC. Translation gives CASSPGRQDYEQYF.

The chain is built from TRBV6-1 and TRBJ1-1; 7 bases match TRBD1. This CDR3 region has 18 residues. The germline V gene encodes CDR1 MNHNS and CDR2 SASEGT. Trimming took 1 base from V and 2 from J; bases not matched to a gene: 13. This chain's CDR3 is CASSEVLVWGQPNTEAFF. The CDR3 region has the DNA TGTGCCAGCAGTGAAGTTTTAGTGTGGGGACAGCCCAACACTGAAGCTTTCTTT.

The chain employs TRBV6-5 and TRBJ2-3, with D possibly being TRBD1 or TRBD2 (5 bases each). The CDR3 is 16 amino acids. Germline lookup yields CDR1 MNHEY and CDR2 SVGAGI. V was trimmed by 0 bases and J by 1 base, leaving 11 bases between them. In DNA, the CDR3 is TGTGCCAGCAGTTACTCGTTGGGGGTTGGCACAGATACGCAGTATTTT. It yields the protein CASSYSLGVGTDTQYF.

The rearrangement joins TRBV10-3 to TRBJ2-5; no clear D gene. CDR1 is ENHRY and CDR2 is SYGVKD in the germline V gene. The CDR3 totals 14 residues. V dropped 0 bases and J dropped 3 bases, with 8 bases sitting between them. CDR3 in amino acids: CAISESGGEETQYF. The DNA of the CDR3 is TGTGCCATCAGTGAGTCCGGCGGTGAAGAGACCCAGTACTTC.

As DNA, the CDR3 is TGTGCCTGGGTGGGAGGATACTCCTATAATTCACCCCTCCACTTT. It codes for CAWVGGYSYNSPLHF. This sequence joins TRBV30 and TRBJ1-6, with D hard to call. Germline CDR1 reads GTSNPN; CDR2 reads SVGIG (reference sequence). Trimming pared 5 bases from V and 0 bases from J, leaving 11 bases between. CDR3 length: 15 amino acids.

The V gene is TRBV27, the J gene TRBJ2-1, with 10 bases lining up with TRBD2. The V segment lost 7 bases and the J segment 9 bases; nucleotides outside the gene matches: 15. The CDR3 is made up of 16 amino acids. Germline CDR1 and CDR2: MNHEY and SMNVEV (reference sequence). For the CDR3, the DNA is TGTGCCAGCACCCCAATGAGCGGGAGGGCCAACGTTGAGCAGTTCTTC. Translated: CASTPMSGRANVEQFF.

The chain links TRBV4-1 to TRBJ1-1; 8 nucleotides align to TRBD1. This CDR3 contains 15 residues. Germline V gene sequence: CDR1 MGHRA, CDR2 YSYEKL. Trimming at V came to 5 bases and at J to 4 bases, leaving 9 bases not matched to a gene. The CDR3 DNA follows: TGCGCCAGCAGCTTCAACGGACAGGGCGGCACTGAAGCTTTCTTT. It is translated as CASSFNGQGGTEAFF.

The J gene is TRBJ2-7, the V gene TRBV12-3 or TRBV12-4; D may match TRBD1 or TRBD2 (5 bases each). V was trimmed by 7 bases and J by 7 bases, leaving 14 bases between them. This CDR3 comprises 12 residues. Here the CDR3 reads CASTEDGAEQYF. The CDR3 DNA reads TGTGCCAGCACCGAGGACGGGGCGGAGCAGTACTTC.

This clonotype was found many times. The CDR3: CASSFVGQPQHF. As DNA, the CDR3 is TGTGCCAGCAGTTTTGTAGGCCAGCCCCAGCATTTT. V is TRBV27 and J is TRBJ1-5; unclear D gene. Per the germline V gene, CDR1 is MNHEY and CDR2 is SMNVEV (reference sequence). The V end lost 3 bases, the J end lost 7 bases, and 7 bases lay between the germline ends. This CDR3 region has 12 residues.